This T cell receptor (beta chain) is from a study of regulatory T cells in long-lasting Graves disease. Trimming shortened V by 2 bases and J by 5 bases, and 9 bases separated the two germline ends. The CDR3 has 13 residues. CDR1 SEHNR and CDR2 FQNEAQ come from the germline V gene (reference sequence). Time point: newly diagnosed GD, antithyroid drugs for less than 3 months. RNA from PBMCs was the source of the TCR library. This clonotype was observed at least ten times. Building of the TCR beta libraries involved iRepertoire HTBI primers and Arm-PCR of CDR3 regions. MiXCR, applied by TCRdb to the multiplex PCR reads, yields one record per CDR3 protein. The table has around 500,000 distinct CDR3 sequences, about 11% seen once. These sequences were also reported in another study, on T cells in Graves' hyperthyroidism and ophthalmopathy. This second report adds: By a 13 V-J model, ophthalmopathy was set apart from stable hyperthyroidism.

The sequence was obtained from a woman in her 30s with Graves disease. This specimen was peripheral blood mononuclear cells (PBMCs), taken at new diagnosis, from a patient treated with antithyroid drugs. V gene TRBV7-9 combines with J gene TRBJ1-2; D is unresolved. CDR3 loop: CASSLQNGYGYTF. In DNA, the CDR3 is TGTGCCAGCAGCTTACAGAACGGGTATGGCTACACCTTC.